This T cell receptor beta chain is drawn from a study of human T cells and chemical hapten exposure. Study-wide context: During the roughly 24-week study period, patients had diphenylcyclopropenone applied to the scalp every week.

Time point noted: patch test 2, 6 weeks after DPC sensitization. The treatment was: therapeutic diphenylcyclopropenone sensitization with weekly scalp DPC. This clonotype has at least ten counts. V shed 4 bases and J shed 9 bases, with 11 bases lying between them. The germline gives CDR1 SEHNR, CDR2 FQNEAQ (reference sequence). CDR3 size: 12 residues. Each CDR3 protein is one row after TCRdb ran MiXCR on the RACE reads. The table lists a few hundred thousand distinct CDR3 sequences, nearly 6.5% of them singletons, with 4.5% to 6% in the top ten. This receptor was taken from a woman in her late teens or twenties with alopecia areata. Some clones in this sample may be carry-over from other donors' samples. The J gene is TRBJ2-3, the V gene TRBV7-9; tentatively, D is TRBD2 (5 bases). The source material was whole blood, sampled in connection with sensitization to the hapten diphenylcyclopropenone (DPC). CDR3 nucleotides: TGTGCCAGCAGCTCCGGGGTAGAGACGCAGTATTTT. Translated: CASSSGVETQYF.